Here is one T cell receptor beta chain with its context. The antigen is unknown. The data were obtained in a study of shared clonotypes between healthy human individuals. Study summary: The people who gave samples were two women and a few men aged 18 to 49. Study-wide points: Apart from blood, nothing was sampled; tissue repertoires likely differ.

The study ran the assay at deep level. TCRdb's copy holds only in-frame clones and misses some; the assay was immunoSEQ multiplex PCR. The sample lists 760,000 or so clones, about 96% seen once, with less than 0.25% in the top ten. Naive-designated CD8 cells lacked CD45RO, were positively enriched for CCR7, and omitted terminally differentiated effector memory CD45RA+ cells. Donors were healthy HIV-negative adults without recent acute infections or vaccinations. The clonotype comes from a man aged 25 to 45 in good health. Sample: naive CD8+ T cells sorted from blood.

DNA of the CDR3: TGTGCCAGCAGCGTAGGGACAGGGCTAAGTGAAAAACTGTTTTTT. The encoded protein is CASSVGTGLSEKLFF. The chain couples TRBV9 to TRBJ1-4; 8 bases agree with TRBD1. Per the germline V gene, CDR1 is SGDLS and CDR2 is YYNGEE. The V segment lost 0 bases and the J segment 7 bases; nucleotides outside the gene matches: 5. The CDR3 is 15 residues long.